This T cell receptor beta chain was captured by sequencing in a study of blood T cell repertoires in COVID-19 (dated by TCRdb to the early 2020s). For the wider study: Collaborator samples came from the United States, Italy and Spain and covered acute and convalescent phases of COVID-19. The dataset comprised deeply sampled blood TCRbeta repertoires from subjects exposed to, actively infected with, or recovered from COVID-19. Samples came from the ongoing ImmuneRACE study (first 160 participants) plus 1,254 subjects from 6 global collaborators. The material from the prospective study consisted of cDNA or gDNA derived from T cells, B-cell-depleted T cells, or PBMCs. A freely available public database, intended as a resource for researchers studying the immune response to SARS-CoV-2, is where the repertoires were released. Sample metadata almost always included a de-identified subject ID, COVID-19 status, age in years and sex. Where available, HLA class I and class II types were taken from metadata supplied by the sample provider and were not determined by assay-based typing.

The collaborating institutions used their own protocols to collect whole blood in K2EDTA tubes. For TCRbeta analysis, collaborator samples were shipped as frozen whole blood, as isolated PBMCs, or as DNA extracted from either sample type. Overall study results and their limits: The amount of clinical and demographic metadata varied by source and participant and was provided uncurated.

The immunoSEQ Assay, a bias-controlled multiplex PCR, was used to amplify TCRbeta CDR3 regions from genomic DNA. From the authors' description of their analysis: The number of nucleated cells in each sample was estimated by amplification of reference gene primers within the assay. To quantify the absolute abundance of each unique TCRbeta CDR3 rearrangement, sequence reads were collapsed and filtered. Productive Simpson clonality was computed per sample as the square root of Simpson's diversity index over productive rearrangements. Entries here come from immuneACCESS through TCRdb and include only in-frame sequences with V and J called. Some clones fail to appear in such tables; in the studies checked, an unresolved V gene covers under half of the shortfall, and the cause of the remainder is unknown. V and J calls plus clone size are reproduced from that table; the DNA served to infer D and trimming. The sample has approximately 70,000 clones on record, around 90% of them singletons. Of the sample, 1.1% to 1.5% falls within the top ten clones.

The germline V gene yields MNHEY for CDR1 and SVGAGI for CDR2. Trimming at the junction amounts to 9 bases on V and 15 bases on J, and the germline ends lie 15 bases apart. The CDR3 holds 10 amino acids from the cysteine to the phenylalanine. Only the CDR3 DNA is retained, 30 bases long and in frame from the first base. Note on this clone: Its specific antigen is unknown. Per-base qualities were not stored, and no clone one base away is much larger.

Sequenced material: peripheral blood. The V and J genes are TRBV6-5 and TRBJ2-1; the D gene is perhaps TRBD1, from 6 matching bases. This receptor was obtained from a human donor in a cohort sampled during active COVID-19. The DNA sequence is as follows: TGTGCCAGTGGGGGCAGGGAAGTGTTCTTC. Translated, it reads CASGGREVFF.